This TCR beta chain came from a study of vaccination and CD4 T cells after COVID-19. About the research overall: A median of around 70 days (range 14 to 241) separated dose two from the taking of post-vaccine samples.

An Oncomine TCR Beta short-read assay was used to sequence the DNA from cultured CD4+ T cells. MiXCR, applied by TCRdb to the PCR reads, yields one record per CDR3 protein. The sample has 10,000 to 15,000 distinct CDR3 sequences, roughly three fifths seen once; the top ten hold 10% to 12%. V shed 3 bases, J shed 8 bases, and the junction held 8 bases outside the gene matches. Germline CDR1 SGHAT, CDR2 FQDESV (reference sequence). The CDR3 contains 15 residues. Treatment meaning: approximately 10-day PBMC culture with coronavirus spike peptide pools or control peptides (ViraFEST assay). With regard to this clonotype: Its antigen is not identified.

The sequencing input was CD4+ T cells from blood, cultured in vitro. The sequence was collected from a human donor who had recovered from COVID-19. This rearrangement joins TRBV11-1 to TRBJ1-4; 8 positions match TRBD1. The chain's CDR3 is CASSLTDRGGEKLFF. Written as DNA, the CDR3 is TGTGCCAGCAGCTTGACTGACAGGGGAGGGGAAAAACTGTTTTTT.